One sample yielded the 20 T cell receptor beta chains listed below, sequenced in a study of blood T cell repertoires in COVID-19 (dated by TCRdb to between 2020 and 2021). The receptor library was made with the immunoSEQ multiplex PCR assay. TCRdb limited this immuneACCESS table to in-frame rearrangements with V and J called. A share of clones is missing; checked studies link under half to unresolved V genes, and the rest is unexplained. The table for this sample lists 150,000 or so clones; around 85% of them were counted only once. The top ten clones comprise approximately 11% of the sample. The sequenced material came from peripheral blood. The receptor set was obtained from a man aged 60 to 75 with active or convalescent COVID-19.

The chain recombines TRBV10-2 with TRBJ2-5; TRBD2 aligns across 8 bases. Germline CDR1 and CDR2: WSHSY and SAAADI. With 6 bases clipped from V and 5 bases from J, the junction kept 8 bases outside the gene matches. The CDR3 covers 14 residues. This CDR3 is CASRVGTRHETQYF. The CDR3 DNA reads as TGCGCCAGCAGGGTCGGGACTAGACACGAGACCCAGTACTTC.

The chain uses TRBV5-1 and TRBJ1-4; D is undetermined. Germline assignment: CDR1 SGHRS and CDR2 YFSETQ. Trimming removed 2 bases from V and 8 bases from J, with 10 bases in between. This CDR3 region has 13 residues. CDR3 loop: CASSFTLQEKLFF. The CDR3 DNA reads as TGCGCCAGCAGCTTCACGTTACAGGAAAAACTGTTTTTT. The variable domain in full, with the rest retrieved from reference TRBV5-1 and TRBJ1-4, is KAGVTQTPRYLIKTRGQQVTLSCSPISGHRSVSWYQQTPGQGLQFLFEYFSETQRNKGNFPGRFSGRQFSNSRSEMNVSTLELGDSALYLCASSFTLQEKLFFGSGTQLSVL.

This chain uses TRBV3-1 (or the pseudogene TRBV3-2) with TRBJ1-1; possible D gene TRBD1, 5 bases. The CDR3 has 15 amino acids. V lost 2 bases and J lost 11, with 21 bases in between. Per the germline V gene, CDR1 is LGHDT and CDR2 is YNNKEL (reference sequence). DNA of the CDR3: TGTGCCAGCAGCCAATTGTCAGGGCGGGATCGATATGCTTTCTTT. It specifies CASSQLSGRDRYAFF.

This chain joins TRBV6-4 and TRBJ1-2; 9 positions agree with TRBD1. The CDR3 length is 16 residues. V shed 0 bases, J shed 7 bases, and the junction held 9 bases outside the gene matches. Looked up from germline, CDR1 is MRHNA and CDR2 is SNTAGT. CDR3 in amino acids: CASSDSVGQGSSGYTF. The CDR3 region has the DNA TGTGCCAGCAGTGACTCAGTGGGACAGGGAAGTAGTGGCTACACCTTC.

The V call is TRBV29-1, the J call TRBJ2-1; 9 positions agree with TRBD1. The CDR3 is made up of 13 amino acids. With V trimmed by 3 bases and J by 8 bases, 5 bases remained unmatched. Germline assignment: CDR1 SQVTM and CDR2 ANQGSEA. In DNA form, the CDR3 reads TGCAGCGTTGACGGGACAGGGAGGTATGAGCAGTTCTTC. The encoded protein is CSVDGTGRYEQFF.

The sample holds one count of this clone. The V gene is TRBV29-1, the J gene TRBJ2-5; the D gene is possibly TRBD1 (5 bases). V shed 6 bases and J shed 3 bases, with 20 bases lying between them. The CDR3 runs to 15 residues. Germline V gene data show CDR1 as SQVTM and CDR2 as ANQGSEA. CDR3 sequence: CSVERQPIVKETQYF. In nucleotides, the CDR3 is TGCAGCGTCGAGCGACAGCCTATTGTAAAAGAGACCCAGTACTTC.

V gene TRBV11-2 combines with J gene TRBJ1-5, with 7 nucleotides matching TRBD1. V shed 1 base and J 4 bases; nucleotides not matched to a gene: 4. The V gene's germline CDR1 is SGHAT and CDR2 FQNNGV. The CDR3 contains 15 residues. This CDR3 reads CASSLGQGENQPQHF. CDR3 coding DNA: TGTGCCAGCAGCTTAGGGCAGGGGGAGAATCAGCCCCAGCATTTT.

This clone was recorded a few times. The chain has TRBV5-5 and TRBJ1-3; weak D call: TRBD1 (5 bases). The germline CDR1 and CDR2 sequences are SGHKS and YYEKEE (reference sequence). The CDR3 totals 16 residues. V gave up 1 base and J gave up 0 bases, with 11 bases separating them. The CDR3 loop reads CASSLIGANSGNTIYF. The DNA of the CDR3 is TGTGCCAGCAGCTTGATAGGGGCCAACTCTGGAAACACCATATATTTT.

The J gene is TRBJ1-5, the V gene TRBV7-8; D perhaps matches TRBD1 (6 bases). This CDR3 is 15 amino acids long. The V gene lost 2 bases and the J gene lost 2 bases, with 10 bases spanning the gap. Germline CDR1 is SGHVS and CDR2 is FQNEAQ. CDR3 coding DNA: TGTGCCAGCAGCTTATCAGGGGTTGGCAATCAGCCCCAGCATTTT. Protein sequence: CASSLSGVGNQPQHF.

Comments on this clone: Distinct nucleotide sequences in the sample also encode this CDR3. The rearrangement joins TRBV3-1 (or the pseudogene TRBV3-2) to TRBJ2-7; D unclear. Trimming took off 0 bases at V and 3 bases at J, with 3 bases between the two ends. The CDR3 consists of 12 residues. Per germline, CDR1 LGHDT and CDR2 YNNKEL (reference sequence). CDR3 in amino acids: CASSQDLYEQYF. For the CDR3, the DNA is TGTGCCAGCAGCCAAGATCTCTACGAGCAGTACTTC.

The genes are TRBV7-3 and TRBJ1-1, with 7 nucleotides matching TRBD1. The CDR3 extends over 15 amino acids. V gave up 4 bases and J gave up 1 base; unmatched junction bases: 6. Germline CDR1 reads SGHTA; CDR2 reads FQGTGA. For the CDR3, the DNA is TGTGCCAGCAGCTCACAGGGGAATTCGAACACTGAAGCTTTCTTT. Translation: CASSSQGNSNTEAFF.

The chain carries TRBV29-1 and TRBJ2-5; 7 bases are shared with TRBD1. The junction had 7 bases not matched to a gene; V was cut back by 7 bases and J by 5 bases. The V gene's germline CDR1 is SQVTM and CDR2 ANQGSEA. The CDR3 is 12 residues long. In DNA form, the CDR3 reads TGCAGCGGACAGGGTTTCGTTGAGACCCAGTACTTC. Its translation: CSGQGFVETQYF.

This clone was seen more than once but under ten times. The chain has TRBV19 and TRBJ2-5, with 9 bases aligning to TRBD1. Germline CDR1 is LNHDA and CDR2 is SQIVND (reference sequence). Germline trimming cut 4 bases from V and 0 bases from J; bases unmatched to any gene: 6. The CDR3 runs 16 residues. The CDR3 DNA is TGTGCCAGTAGTACGGGGACAGGGCACAACCAAGAGACCCAGTACTTC. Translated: CASSTGTGHNQETQYF.

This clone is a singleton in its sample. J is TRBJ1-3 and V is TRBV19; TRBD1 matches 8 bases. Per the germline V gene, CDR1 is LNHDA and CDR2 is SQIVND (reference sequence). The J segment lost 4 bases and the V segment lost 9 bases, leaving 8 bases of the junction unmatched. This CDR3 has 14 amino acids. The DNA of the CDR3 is TGTGCCAGCCGCGGACAGGGAGCGGGAAACACCATATATTTT. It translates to CASRGQGAGNTIYF. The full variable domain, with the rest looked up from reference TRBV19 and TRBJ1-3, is DGGITQSPKYLFRKEGQNVTLSCEQNLNHDAMYWYRQDPGQGLRLIYYSQIVNDFQKGDIAEGYSVSREKKESFPLTVTSAQKNPTAFYLCASRGQGAGNTIYFGEGSWLTVV.

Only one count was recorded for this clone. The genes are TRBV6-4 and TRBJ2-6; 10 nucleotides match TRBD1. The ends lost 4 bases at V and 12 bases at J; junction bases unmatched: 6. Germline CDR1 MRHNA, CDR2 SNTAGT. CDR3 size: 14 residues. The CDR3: CASSAGTGVGVLTF. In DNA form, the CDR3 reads TGTGCCAGCAGTGCCGGGACAGGGGTCGGCGTCCTGACTTTC.

The CDR3 nucleotides read TGTGCCAGCAGCACACGGGGGGGGACCAACTATGGCTACACCTTC. This codes for CASSTRGGTNYGYTF. The V call is TRBV6-6, the J call TRBJ1-2, with D possibly matching TRBD1 (5 bases). CDR3 length: 15 amino acids. Trimming took off 6 bases at V and 2 bases at J, with 16 bases between the two ends. Germline V gives CDR1 MNHNY, CDR2 SVGAGI (reference sequence).

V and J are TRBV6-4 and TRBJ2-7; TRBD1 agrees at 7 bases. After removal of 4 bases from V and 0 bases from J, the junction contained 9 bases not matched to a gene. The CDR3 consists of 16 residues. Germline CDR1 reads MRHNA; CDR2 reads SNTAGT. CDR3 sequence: CASSVPQGPYSYEQYF. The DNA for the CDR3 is TGTGCCAGCAGTGTCCCACAGGGGCCTTACTCCTACGAGCAGTACTTC.

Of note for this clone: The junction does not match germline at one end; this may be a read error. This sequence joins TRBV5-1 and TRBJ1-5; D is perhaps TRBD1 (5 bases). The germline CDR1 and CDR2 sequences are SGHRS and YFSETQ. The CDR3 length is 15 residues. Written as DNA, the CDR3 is TGCGCCAGCAGCTTGGGTGGGGGAGGCAAGCAGCCCCAGCATTTT. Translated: CASSLGGGGKQPQHF. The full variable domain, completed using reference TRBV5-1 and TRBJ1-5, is KAGVTQTPRYLIKTRGQQVTLSCSPISGHRSVSWYQQTPGQGLQFLFEYFSETQRNKGNFPGRFSGRQFSNSRSEMNVSTLELGDSALYLCASSLGGGGKQPQHFGDGTRLSIL.

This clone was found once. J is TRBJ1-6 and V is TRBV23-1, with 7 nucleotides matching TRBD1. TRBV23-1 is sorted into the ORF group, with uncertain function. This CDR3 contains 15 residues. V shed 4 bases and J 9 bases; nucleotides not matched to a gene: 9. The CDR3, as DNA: TGCGCCAGCAGTCCCCTGGGTCCAGGGGGTTCACCCCTCCACTTT. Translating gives CASSPLGPGGSPLHF.

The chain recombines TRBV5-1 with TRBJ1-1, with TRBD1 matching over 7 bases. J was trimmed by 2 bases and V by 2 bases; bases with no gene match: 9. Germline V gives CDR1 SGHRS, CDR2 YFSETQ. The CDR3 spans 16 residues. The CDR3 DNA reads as TGCGCCAGCAGCTTATTAGGAGGGACAGCAAACACTGAAGCTTTCTTT. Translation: CASSLLGGTANTEAFF.